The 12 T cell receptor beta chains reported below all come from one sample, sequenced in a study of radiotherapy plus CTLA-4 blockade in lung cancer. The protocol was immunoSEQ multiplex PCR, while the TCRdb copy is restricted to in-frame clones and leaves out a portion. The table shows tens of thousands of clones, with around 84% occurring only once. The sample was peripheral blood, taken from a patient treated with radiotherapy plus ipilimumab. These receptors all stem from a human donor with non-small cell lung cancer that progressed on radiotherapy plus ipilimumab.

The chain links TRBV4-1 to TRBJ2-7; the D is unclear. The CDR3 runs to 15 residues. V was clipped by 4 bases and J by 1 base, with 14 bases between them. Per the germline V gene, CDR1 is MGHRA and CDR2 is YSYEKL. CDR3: CASSPSPPRSYEQYF. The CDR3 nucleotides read TGCGCCAGCAGCCCCAGCCCCCCTAGATCCTACGAGCAGTACTTC.

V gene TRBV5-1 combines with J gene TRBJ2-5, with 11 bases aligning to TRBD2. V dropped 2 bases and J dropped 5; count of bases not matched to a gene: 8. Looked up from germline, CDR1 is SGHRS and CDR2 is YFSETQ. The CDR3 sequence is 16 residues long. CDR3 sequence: CASSFSGSGGGETQYF. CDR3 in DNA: TGCGCCAGCAGCTTCTCGGGTAGCGGGGGGGGCGAGACCCAGTACTTC. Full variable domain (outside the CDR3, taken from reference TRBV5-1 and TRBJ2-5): KAGVTQTPRYLIKTRGQQVTLSCSPISGHRSVSWYQQTPGQGLQFLFEYFSETQRNKGNFPGRFSGRQFSNSRSEMNVSTLELGDSALYLCASSFSGSGGGETQYFGPGTRLLVL.

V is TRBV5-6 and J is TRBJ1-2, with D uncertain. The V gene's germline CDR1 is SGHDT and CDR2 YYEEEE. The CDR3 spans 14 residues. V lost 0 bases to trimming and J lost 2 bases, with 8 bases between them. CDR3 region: CASSLERVNYGYTF. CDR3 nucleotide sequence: TGTGCCAGCAGCTTGGAAAGGGTGAACTATGGCTACACCTTC.

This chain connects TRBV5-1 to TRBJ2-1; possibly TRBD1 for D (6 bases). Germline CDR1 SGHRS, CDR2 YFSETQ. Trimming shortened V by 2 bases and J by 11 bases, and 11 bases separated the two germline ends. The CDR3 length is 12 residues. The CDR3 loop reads CASSLNRDQQFF. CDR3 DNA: TGCGCCAGCAGCTTAAACAGGGACCAGCAGTTCTTC.

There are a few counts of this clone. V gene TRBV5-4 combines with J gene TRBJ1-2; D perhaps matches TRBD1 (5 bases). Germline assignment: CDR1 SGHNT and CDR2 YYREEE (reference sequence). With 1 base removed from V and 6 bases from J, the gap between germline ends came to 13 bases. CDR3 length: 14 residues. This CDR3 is CASSLLGVDHGYTF. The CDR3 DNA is TGTGCCAGCAGCTTGCTAGGGGTAGACCATGGCTACACCTTC.

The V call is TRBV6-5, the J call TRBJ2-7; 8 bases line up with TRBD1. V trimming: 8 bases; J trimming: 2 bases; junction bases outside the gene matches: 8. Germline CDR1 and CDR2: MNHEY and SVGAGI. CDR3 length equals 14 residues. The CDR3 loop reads CASLRDRRAYEQYF. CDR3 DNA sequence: TGTGCCAGCCTTAGGGACAGGCGAGCCTACGAGCAGTACTTC.

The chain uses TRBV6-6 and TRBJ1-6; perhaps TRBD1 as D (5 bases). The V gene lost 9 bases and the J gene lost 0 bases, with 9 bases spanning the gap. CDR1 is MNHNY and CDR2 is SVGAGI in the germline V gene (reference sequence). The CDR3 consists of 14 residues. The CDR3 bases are TGTGCCAGTCACAGGAGCTCCTATAATTCACCCCTCCACTTT. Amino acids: CASHRSSYNSPLHF.

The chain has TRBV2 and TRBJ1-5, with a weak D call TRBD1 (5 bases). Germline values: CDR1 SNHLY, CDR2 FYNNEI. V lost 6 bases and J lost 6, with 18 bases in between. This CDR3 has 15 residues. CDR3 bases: TGTGCCAGCAGCGCACGCGGGGGATCAGGTCAGCCCCAGCATTTT. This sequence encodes CASSARGGSGQPQHF. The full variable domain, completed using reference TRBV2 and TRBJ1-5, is EPEVTQTPSHQVTQMGQEVILRCVPISNHLYFYWYRQILGQKVEFLVSFYNNEISEKSEIFDDQFSVERPDGSNFTLKIRSTKLEDSAMYFCASSARGGSGQPQHFGDGTRLSIL.

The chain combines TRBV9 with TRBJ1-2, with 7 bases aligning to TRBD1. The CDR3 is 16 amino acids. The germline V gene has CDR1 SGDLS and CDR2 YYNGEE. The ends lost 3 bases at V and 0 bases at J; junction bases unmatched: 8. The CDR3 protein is CASSDEDRKANYGYTF. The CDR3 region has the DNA TGTGCCAGCAGCGACGAGGACAGGAAAGCTAACTATGGCTACACCTTC.

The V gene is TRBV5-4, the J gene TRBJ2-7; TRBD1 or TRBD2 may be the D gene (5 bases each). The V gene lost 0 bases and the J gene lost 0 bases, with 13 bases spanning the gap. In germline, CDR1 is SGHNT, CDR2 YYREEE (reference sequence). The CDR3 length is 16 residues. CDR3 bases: TGTGCCAGCAGCTTGGTTGGGGACGTCTACTCCTACGAGCAGTACTTC. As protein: CASSLVGDVYSYEQYF.

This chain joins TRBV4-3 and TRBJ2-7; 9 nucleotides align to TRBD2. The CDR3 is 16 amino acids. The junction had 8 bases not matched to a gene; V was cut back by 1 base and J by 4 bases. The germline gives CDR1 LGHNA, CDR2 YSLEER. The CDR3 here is CASSQGTAGGSYEQYF. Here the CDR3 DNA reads TGCGCCAGCAGCCAAGGTACAGCGGGGGGAAGTTACGAGCAGTACTTC.

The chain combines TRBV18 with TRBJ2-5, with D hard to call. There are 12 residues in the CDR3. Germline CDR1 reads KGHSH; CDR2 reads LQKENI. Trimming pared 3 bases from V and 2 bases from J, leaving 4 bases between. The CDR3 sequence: CASSPRQETQYF. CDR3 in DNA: TGTGCCAGCTCACCTCGTCAAGAGACCCAGTACTTC.